This note documents a single T cell receptor (beta chain) sequence. What it binds is not known. The read ends 3 residues before the CDR3 terminus; that terminus is restored from the germline J gene. The germline gives CDR1 SGHTA, CDR2 FQGNSA. V dropped 2 bases and J dropped 4; count of bases not matched to a gene: 5. This CDR3 spans 15 amino acids. This specimen belongs to a study of T cell clonality in common variable immunodeficiency. Points from the study as a whole: Compared with healthy controls, CVID subjects showed increased TCRbeta clonality, mostly in about a third. Shared TCRbeta clones were fewer between CVID subjects than controls.

Most patients and controls had Caucasian heritage. Repertoires were generated with immunoSEQ multiplex PCR, while TCRdb's copy carries only in-frame clones and drops some. The sample includes roughly 50,000 clones, none of them occurring once. V usage is TRBV7-2 and J usage is TRBJ2-1; 7 bases are shared with TRBD2. The sequence was collected from a person between 18 and 75 years old in good health. The sequenced sample was peripheral blood mononuclear cells. CDR3 amino acids: CASSLSASGYNEQFF. The part of the CDR3 DNA that was read is TGTGCCAGCAGCTTAAGCGCTAGCGGATACAATGAG.